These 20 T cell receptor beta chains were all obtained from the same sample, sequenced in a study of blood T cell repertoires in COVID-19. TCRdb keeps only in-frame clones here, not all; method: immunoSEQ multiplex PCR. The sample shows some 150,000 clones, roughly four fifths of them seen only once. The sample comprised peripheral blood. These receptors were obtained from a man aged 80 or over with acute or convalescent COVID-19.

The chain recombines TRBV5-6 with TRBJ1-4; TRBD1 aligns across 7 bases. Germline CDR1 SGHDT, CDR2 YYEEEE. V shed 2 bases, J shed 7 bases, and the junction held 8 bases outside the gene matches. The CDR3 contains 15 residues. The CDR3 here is CASSFLGSGGEKLFF. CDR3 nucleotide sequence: TGTGCCAGCAGCTTCCTAGGGTCAGGGGGTGAAAAACTGTTTTTT.

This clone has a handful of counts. The CDR3 DNA is TGTGCCAGCAGTTCCCGGACAGGGCTCTACGAGCAGTACTTC. It specifies CASSSRTGLYEQYF. V gene TRBV6-2 or TRBV6-3 combines with J gene TRBJ2-7; 8 bases match TRBD1. The V gene's germline CDR1 is MNHEY and CDR2 SVGEGT. Losses at the gene ends were 4 bases for V and 3 bases for J; bases not matched to a gene: 5. CDR3 length equals 14 residues.

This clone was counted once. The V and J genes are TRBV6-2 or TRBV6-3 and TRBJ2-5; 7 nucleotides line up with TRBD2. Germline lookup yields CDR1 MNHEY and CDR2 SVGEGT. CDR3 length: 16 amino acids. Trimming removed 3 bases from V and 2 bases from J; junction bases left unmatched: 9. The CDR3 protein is CASSYRGVTRQETQYF. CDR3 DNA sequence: TGTGCCAGCAGTTATCGGGGGGTCACGAGGCAAGAGACCCAGTACTTC.

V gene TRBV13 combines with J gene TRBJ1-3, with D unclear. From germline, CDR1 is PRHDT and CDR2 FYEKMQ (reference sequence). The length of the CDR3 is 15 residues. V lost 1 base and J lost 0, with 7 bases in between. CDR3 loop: CASSLDRDSGNTIYF. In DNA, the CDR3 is TGTGCCAGCAGCTTAGACCGGGACTCTGGAAACACCATATATTTT.

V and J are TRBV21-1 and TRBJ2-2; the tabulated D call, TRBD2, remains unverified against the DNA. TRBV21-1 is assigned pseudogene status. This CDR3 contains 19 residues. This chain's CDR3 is CASSTSRGGIYMGTGELFF. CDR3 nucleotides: TGTGCCAGCAGCACAAGTAGGGGGGGAATATATATGGGCACCGGGGAGCTGTTTTTT.

This CDR3 reads CASTPDSTPSGYTF. DNA of the CDR3: TGCGCCAGCACGCCTGACTCGACCCCGAGTGGCTACACCTTC. The chain couples TRBV5-1 to TRBJ1-2; D remains ambiguous. The CDR3 is 14 residues long. Germline assignment: CDR1 SGHRS and CDR2 YFSETQ. V shed 6 bases and J shed 7 bases, with 19 bases lying between them.

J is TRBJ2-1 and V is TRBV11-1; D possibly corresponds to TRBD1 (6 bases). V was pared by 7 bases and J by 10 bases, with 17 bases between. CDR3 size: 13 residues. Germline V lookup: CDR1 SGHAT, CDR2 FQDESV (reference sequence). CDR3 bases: TGTGCCAGCAACCCGACAGGAGATGGGGAGCAGTTCTTC. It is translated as CASNPTGDGEQFF. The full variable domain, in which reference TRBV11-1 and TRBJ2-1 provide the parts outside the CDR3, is EAEVAQSPRYKITEKSQAVAFWCDPISGHATLYWYRQILGQGPELLVQFQDESVVDDSQLPKDRFSAERLKGVDSTLKIQPAELGDSAMYLCASNPTGDGEQFFGPGTRLTVL.

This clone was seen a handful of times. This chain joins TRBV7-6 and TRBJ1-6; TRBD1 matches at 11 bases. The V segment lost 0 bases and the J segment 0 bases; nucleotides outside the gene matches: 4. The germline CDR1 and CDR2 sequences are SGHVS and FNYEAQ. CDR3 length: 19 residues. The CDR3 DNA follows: TGTGCCAGCAGCTTAGCGGGACAGGGGGGGACCTCCTATAATTCACCCCTCCACTTT. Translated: CASSLAGQGGTSYNSPLHF.

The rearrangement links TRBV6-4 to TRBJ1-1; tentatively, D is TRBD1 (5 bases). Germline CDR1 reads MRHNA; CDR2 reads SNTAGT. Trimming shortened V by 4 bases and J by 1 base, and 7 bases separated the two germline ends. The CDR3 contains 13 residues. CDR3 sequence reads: CASSGQGNTEAFF. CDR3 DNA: TGTGCCAGCAGTGGGCAGGGGAACACTGAAGCTTTCTTT.

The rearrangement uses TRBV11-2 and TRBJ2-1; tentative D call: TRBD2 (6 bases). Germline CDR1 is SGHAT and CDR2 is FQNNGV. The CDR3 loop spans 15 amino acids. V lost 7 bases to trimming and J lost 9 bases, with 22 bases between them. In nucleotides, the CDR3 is TGTGCCAGCATAACTGGCGGGGCCAGTTCGGGTGAGCAGTTCTTC. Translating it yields CASITGGASSGEQFF.

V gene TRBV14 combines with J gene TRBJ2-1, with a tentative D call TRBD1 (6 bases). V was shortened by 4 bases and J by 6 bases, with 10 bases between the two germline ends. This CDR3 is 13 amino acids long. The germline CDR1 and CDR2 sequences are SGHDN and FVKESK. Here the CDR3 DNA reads TGTGCCAGCAGCCTTCAGGGGAGCAATGAGCAGTTCTTC. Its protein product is CASSLQGSNEQFF.

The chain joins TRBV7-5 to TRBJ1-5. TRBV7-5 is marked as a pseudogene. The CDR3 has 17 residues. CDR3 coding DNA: TGTGTCAGAAGCTTCCGGGTCCGAGCCGTGCGCAATCAGCCCCAGCATTTT. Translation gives CVRSFRVRAVRNQPQHF.

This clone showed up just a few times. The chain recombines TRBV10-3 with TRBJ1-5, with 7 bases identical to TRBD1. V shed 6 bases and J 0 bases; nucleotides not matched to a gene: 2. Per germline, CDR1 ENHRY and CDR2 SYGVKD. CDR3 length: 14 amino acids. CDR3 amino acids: CAISTGVSNQPQHF. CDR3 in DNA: TGTGCCATCAGCACAGGGGTTAGCAATCAGCCCCAGCATTTT.

As DNA, the CDR3 is TGTGCCAGTAGTATGAACAGGGGGTGGCAAGAGACCCAGTACTTC. The encoded protein is CASSMNRGWQETQYF. V and J are TRBV19 and TRBJ2-5; 8 bases agree with TRBD1. J lost 2 bases, V lost 3 bases, and 5 bases had no gene match. Germline V gene sequence: CDR1 LNHDA, CDR2 SQIVND (reference sequence). The CDR3 is 15 residues long.

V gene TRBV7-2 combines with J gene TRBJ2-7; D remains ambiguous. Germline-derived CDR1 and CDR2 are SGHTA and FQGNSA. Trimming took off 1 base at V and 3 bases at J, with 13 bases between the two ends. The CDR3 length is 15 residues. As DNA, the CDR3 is TGTGCCAGCAGCTTAGGAGGCCAGTCCTTCTACGAGCAGTACTTC. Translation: CASSLGGQSFYEQYF.

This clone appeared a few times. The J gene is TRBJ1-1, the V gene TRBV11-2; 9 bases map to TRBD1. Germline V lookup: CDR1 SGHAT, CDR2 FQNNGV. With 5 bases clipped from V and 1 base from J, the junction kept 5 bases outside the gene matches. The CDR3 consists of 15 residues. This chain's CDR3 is CASSPRTGENTEAFF. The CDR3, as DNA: TGTGCCAGCAGCCCGAGGACAGGGGAGAACACTGAAGCTTTCTTT.

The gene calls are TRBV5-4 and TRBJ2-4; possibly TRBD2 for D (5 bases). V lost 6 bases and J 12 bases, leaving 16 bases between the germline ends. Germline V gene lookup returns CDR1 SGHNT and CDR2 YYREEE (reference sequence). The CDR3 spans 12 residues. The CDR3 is CASNVPGETQYF. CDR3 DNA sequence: TGTGCCAGCAACGTACCCGGGGAAACTCAGTACTTC.

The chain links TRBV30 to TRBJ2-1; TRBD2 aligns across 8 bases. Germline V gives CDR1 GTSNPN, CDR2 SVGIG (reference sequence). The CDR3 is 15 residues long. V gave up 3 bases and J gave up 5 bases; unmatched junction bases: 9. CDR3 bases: TGTGCCTGGAGCCCCGGGGGGGCCTTACACAATGAGCAGTTCTTC. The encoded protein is CAWSPGGALHNEQFF.

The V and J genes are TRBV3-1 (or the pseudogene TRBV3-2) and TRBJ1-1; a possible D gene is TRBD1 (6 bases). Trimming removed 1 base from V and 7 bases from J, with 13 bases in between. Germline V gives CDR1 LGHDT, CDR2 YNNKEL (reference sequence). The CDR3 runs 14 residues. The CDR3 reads CASSQAGRGGEAFF. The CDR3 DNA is TGTGCCAGCAGCCAAGCAGGGCGAGGGGGTGAAGCTTTCTTT.

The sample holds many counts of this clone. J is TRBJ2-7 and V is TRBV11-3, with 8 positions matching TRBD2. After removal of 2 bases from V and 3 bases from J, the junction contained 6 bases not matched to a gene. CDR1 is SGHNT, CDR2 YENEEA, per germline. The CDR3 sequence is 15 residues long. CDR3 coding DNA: TGTGCCAGCAGCTTATCGGGCGGGGGGAGCTACGAGCAGTACTTC. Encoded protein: CASSLSGGGSYEQYF.